This T cell receptor beta chain was recovered during a study of blood T cell repertoires in COVID-19. Overall study context: The cDNA or gDNA used as material had been derived from T cells, B-cell-depleted T cells, or PBMCs.

Individuals drawn from around 24 US areas were about 18 to 95 years old. The authors' processing: Reference gene primer amplification gave estimated nucleated cell counts. Profiling relied on immunoSEQ multiplex PCR, and the TCRdb table lists in-frame clones only, not all of them. V, J and clone size were drawn from that table, and D and trimming were deduced from the DNA. The sample lists under 300,000 clones; over 80% were seen once. This TCR derives from a woman between 18 and 29 years old who had recovered from COVID-19. Sequencing was done on a sample of PBMCs or T cells enriched from blood (not recorded which).

This chain's CDR3 is CASSLSGGAVYEQFF. The CDR3 coding sequence is TGTGCCAGCAGCTTGAGCGGGGGGGCCGTCTATGAGCAGTTCTTC. V gene TRBV7-8 combines with J gene TRBJ2-1; 10 bases are a match to TRBD2. The CDR3 covers 15 residues. The junction had 7 bases not matched to a gene; V was cut back by 3 bases and J by 8 bases. The germline V gene has CDR1 SGHVS and CDR2 FQNEAQ.